Shown below are 4 T cell receptor beta chains from a single sample sequenced in a study of CD8+CD57+ T cells in acquired aplastic anemia. Profiling that covered TCR beta VDJ and CDR3 relied on genomic DNA as its template. TCRdb analysed the reads with MiXCR anew, one entry per CDR3 protein. The top ten clones hold under 5% of a sample with about 420,000 distinct CDR3 sequences, about two thirds of them seen once. Sequenced input: sorted CD4+, CD8+, or CD8+CD57+ T cells (not recorded which) from PBMCs. These receptors were collected from a human donor in good health, serving as a control.

This clonotype was observed many times. This rearrangement joins TRBV9 to TRBJ2-5, with 8 bases matching TRBD2. The germline CDR1 and CDR2 sequences are SGDLS and YYNGEE. J lost 5 bases, V lost 0 bases, and 6 bases had no gene match. The CDR3 is 15 amino acids. CDR3 sequence reads: CASSVVAGPFETQYF. The CDR3 bases are TGTGCCAGCAGCGTAGTAGCGGGGCCTTTCGAGACCCAGTACTTC. Drawing the rest from reference TRBV9 and TRBJ2-5, the complete variable domain is DSGVTQTPKHLITATGQRVTLRCSPRSGDLSVYWYQQSLDQGLQFLIQYYNGEERAKGNILERFSAQQFPDLHSELNLSSLELGDSALYFCASSVVAGPFETQYFGPGTRLLVL.

CDR3 coding DNA: TGTGCCAGCGGCCTACGTCGGGGAGGGGGGGAGCTGTTTTTT. Translated: CASGLRRGGGELFF. This chain uses TRBV6-5 with TRBJ2-2; 7 nucleotides line up with TRBD2. In germline, CDR1 is MNHEY, CDR2 SVGAGI. Germline trimming cut 8 bases from V and 8 bases from J; bases unmatched to any gene: 11. This CDR3 has 14 amino acids.

This clonotype showed up many times. The chain uses TRBV19 and TRBJ1-5, with D uncertain. V was cut by 4 bases and J by 0 bases, with 7 bases left in between. The CDR3 spans 14 residues. CDR1 and CDR2 (germline): LNHDA, SQIVND (reference sequence). The CDR3 is CASSSRYSNQPQHF. The CDR3 nucleotides are TGTGCCAGTAGTAGTAGGTATAGCAATCAGCCCCAGCATTTT.

Remarks on this clonotype: A read error is likely, as this CDR3 ends without the conserved phenylalanine or tryptophan. The limits of the CDR3 on the DNA are not certain, so only TCRdb's listed CDR3 is given. The rearrangement links TRBV7-2 to TRBJ1-2. From germline, CDR1 is SGHTA and CDR2 FQGNSA. The CDR3 extends over 11 residues, inclusive of both ends. The CDR3 region is CASSRTRGYAS.